This TCR beta chain was retrieved from a study of T cell changes during pregnancy in multiple sclerosis. The method was immunoSEQ multiplex PCR; TCRdb's version includes in-frame clones alone and lacks a portion of them. Of approximately 70,000 clones in the sample, 90% to 95% were seen once. The germline V gene encodes CDR1 MNHEY and CDR2 SVGAGI. This CDR3 region has 12 residues. With 6 bases removed from V and 5 bases from J, the gap between germline ends came to 11 bases. This TCR came from a female donor in good health, enrolled as a control in a pregnancy study. The sequenced sample was peripheral blood, obtained in the first trimester of pregnancy. The V and J genes are TRBV6-5 and TRBJ2-7, with no clear D. The CDR3 nucleotides read TGTGCCAGCAGCCCCGGCGGCAACGAGCAGTACTTC. As protein: CASSPGGNEQYF.